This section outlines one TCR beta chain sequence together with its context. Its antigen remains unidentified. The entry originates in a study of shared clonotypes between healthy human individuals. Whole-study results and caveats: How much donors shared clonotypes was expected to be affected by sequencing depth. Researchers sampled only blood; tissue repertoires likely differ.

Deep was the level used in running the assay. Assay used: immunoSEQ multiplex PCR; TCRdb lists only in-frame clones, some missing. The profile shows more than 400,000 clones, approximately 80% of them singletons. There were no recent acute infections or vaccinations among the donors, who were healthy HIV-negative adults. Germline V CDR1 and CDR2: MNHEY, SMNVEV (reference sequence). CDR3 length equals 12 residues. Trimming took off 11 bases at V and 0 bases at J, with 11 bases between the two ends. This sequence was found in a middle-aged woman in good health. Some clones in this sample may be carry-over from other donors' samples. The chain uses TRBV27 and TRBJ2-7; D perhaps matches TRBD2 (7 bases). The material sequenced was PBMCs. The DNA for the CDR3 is TGTGCCGCGGGGGCCTACTCCTACGAGCAGTACTTC. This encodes CAAGAYSYEQYF.